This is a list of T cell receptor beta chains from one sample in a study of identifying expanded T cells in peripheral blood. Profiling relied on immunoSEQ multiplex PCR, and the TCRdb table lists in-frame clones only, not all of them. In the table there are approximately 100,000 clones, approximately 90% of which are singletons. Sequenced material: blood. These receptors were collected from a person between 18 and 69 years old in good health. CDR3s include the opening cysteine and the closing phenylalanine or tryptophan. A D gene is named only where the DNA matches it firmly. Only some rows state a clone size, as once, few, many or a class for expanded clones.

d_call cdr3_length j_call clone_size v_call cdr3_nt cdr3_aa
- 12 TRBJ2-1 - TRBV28 TGTGCCAGCAGTCGGATTCGATCGGATGAGTTCTTC CASSRIRSDEFF
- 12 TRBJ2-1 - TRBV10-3 TGTGCCATCAGCCCCAACGGGATAGAGCAGTTCTTC CAISPNGIEQFF
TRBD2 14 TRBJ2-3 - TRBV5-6 TGTGCCAGCACCTTCGGACTAGTATCGGATACGCAGTATTTT CASTFGLVSDTQYF
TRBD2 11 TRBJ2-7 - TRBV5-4 TGTGCCAGCAGCCAGGGGACTAGGCAGTACTTC CASSQGTRQYF
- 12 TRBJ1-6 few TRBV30 TGTGCCTGGGGAGGGGTGGATTCACCCCTCCACTTT CAWGGVDSPLHF
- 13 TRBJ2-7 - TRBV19 TGTGCCAGTAGTATACGACATTTCTACGAGCAGTACTTC CASSIRHFYEQYF
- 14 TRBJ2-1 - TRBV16 TGTGCCAGCAGCCAGCAGGGGTGGGGCAATGAGCAGTTCTTC CASSQQGWGNEQFF
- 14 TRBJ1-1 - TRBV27 TGTGCCAGCAGTCTATCGGGCCTACTAACTGAAGCTTTCTTT CASSLSGLLTEAFF
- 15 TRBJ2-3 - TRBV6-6 TGTGCCAGCAGTTACTTGTCACCCGGCACAGATACGCAGTATTTT CASSYLSPGTDTQYF
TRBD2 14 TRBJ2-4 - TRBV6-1 TGTGCCAGCAGGGCGGGGGGATCCAAAAACATTCAGTACTTC CASRAGGSKNIQYF
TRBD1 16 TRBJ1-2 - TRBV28 TGTGCCAGCGAAGTGCCCGGGACAGCAATTAACTATGGCTACACCTTC CASEVPGTAINYGYTF
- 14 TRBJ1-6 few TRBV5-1 TGCGCCAGCAGCTTGAATCAGGGGAGTTCACCCCTCCACTTT CASSLNQGSSPLHF
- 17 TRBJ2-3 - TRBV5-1 TGCGCCAGCAGCTTGGCCTCCGAACAGCTAGCATCGGATACGCAGTATTTT CASSLASEQLASDTQYF
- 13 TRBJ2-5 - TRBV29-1 TGCAGCGTCCCCCAGGGTTACCCTGAGACCCAGTACTTC CSVPQGYPETQYF
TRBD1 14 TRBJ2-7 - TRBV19 TGTGCCAGTAGTGCCCGACAGGGGGTCGGGGAGCAGTACTTC CASSARQGVGEQYF
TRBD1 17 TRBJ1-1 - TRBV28 TGTGCCAGCAGTTCGCCCGGGGACAGGGCAGGTGACACTGAAGCTTTCTTT CASSSPGDRAGDTEAFF
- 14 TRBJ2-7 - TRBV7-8 TGTGCCAGCAGCTTAGGTTCCGGATCCTACGAGCAGTACTTC CASSLGSGSYEQYF
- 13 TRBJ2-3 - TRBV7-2 TGTGCCAGCAGCTGGGGGGCCACAGATACGCAGTATTTT CASSWGATDTQYF
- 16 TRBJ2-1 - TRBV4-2 TGTGCCAGCAGCCAAGCTTCGGCAGGGTTTGGAAATGAGCAGTTCTTC CASSQASAGFGNEQFF
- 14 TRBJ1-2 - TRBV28 TGTGCCAGCAATCAGGGGTTATTCCGGAATGGCTACACCTTC CASNQGLFRNGYTF
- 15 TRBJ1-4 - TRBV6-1 TGTGCCAGCAGTGAAGACGGGGGGAGTAATGAAAAACTGTTTTTT CASSEDGGSNEKLFF